The clone carrying this TCR beta chain registers medium-sized by frequency. Its cognate antigen is unknown. In the PCR, 60 Vbeta and 13 Jbeta primers were used. Profiled with immunoSEQ multiplex PCR; TCRdb holds only in-frame clones, not every one. The sample has 50,000 to 55,000 clones. This specimen belongs to a study of cytomegalovirus exposure and HLA in healthy donors. General study findings and limits: Most subjects' HLA-A and HLA-B alleles were reportedly predicted from TCR beta sequences. Data from an earlier analysis indicated that most TCR beta V segments were productive either about 90% or about 30% of the time.

Sequenced material: PBMCs. The TCR was taken from a woman aged 55 to 70 in good health and CMV-seropositive.

The CDR3 DNA reads as TGTGCCAGCAGCCAGACACTGAACACTGAAGCTTTCTTT. It yields the protein CASSQTLNTEAFF. The chain recombines TRBV16 with TRBJ1-1; D gene uncertain. Germline V CDR1 and CDR2: KGHSY, FQNENV. CDR3 size: 13 residues. V was trimmed by 3 bases and J by 0 bases, leaving 5 bases between them.